The 20 T cell receptor beta chains given below trace back to one sample, sequenced in a study of T cells in localized non-small cell lung cancer. The table came from immunoSEQ multiplex PCR; TCRdb's copy has only in-frame clones and leaves some out. The repertoire holds 130,000 or so clones, with roughly 90% as singletons. The material was peripheral blood, obtained before any cancer treatment. The receptors originated from an older female donor with stage I lung adenocarcinoma.

This clone was seen only once. This chain uses TRBV6-6 with TRBJ2-7, with D unresolved. V was trimmed by 3 bases and J by 0 bases, leaving 15 bases between them. The length of the CDR3 is 16 residues. The V gene's germline CDR1 is MNHNY and CDR2 SVGAGI (reference sequence). CDR3 nucleotides: TGTGCCAGCAGTTATCTTCCTACAATACCCTCCTACGAGCAGTACTTC. Its translation: CASSYLPTIPSYEQYF.

This rearrangement joins TRBV5-4 to TRBJ2-2; 10 bases are shared with TRBD2. CDR3 length: 17 residues. Trimming cost V 0 bases and J 5 bases; bases outside gene matches: 7. Germline V gene data show CDR1 as SGHNT and CDR2 as YYREEE (reference sequence). CDR3 sequence: CASSLVIGAGGTGELFF. The CDR3 bases are TGTGCCAGCAGCTTGGTAATAGGAGCGGGAGGGACCGGGGAGCTGTTTTTT.

The chain carries TRBV4-1 and TRBJ2-1, with a weak D call TRBD2 (5 bases). Germline-derived CDR1 and CDR2 are MGHRA and YSYEKL. The germline V and J ends were trimmed by 1 base and 5 bases, with 15 bases remaining between them. The CDR3 consists of 16 residues. The CDR3 here is CASSQVLVRRDNEQFF. The CDR3 DNA reads TGCGCCAGCAGCCAAGTCCTCGTACGGCGGGACAATGAGCAGTTCTTC.

The chain recombines TRBV27 with TRBJ2-1; 9 positions match TRBD2. V shed 3 bases, J shed 9 bases, and the junction held 15 bases outside the gene matches. The CDR3 extends over 17 amino acids. CDR1 is MNHEY and CDR2 is SMNVEV in the germline V gene (reference sequence). CDR3 amino acids: CASSLSTSGLFSGEQFF. The CDR3, as DNA: TGTGCCAGCAGTTTGTCGACTAGCGGACTTTTTTCCGGTGAGCAGTTCTTC.

The chain joins TRBV18 to TRBJ1-2, with 7 positions matching TRBD1. The J segment lost 2 bases and the V segment lost 4 bases, leaving 1 base of the junction unmatched. The CDR3 consists of 13 residues. CDR1 is KGHSH, CDR2 LQKENI, per germline. Here the CDR3 reads CASSQDRNYGYTF. CDR3 DNA: TGTGCCAGCTCACAGGACAGGAACTATGGCTACACCTTC.

Remarks on this clone: One junction end disagrees with the germline gene, perhaps due to a read error. This chain connects TRBV6-6 to TRBJ2-1, with D possibly TRBD2 on 7 matching bases. Germline V gene lookup returns CDR1 MNHNY and CDR2 SVGAGI (reference sequence). The CDR3 is 13 residues long. CDR3 nucleotides: TGTGCAAGCAAAGGGGGGGCAGGGAATGAGCAGTTCTTC. Translation: CASKGGAGNEQFF.

The chain has TRBV4-2 and TRBJ2-1; no clear D gene. The CDR3 is 17 amino acids. The germline V gene encodes CDR1 LGHNA and CDR2 YNFKEQ. V lost 1 base and J 3 bases, leaving 16 bases between the germline ends. The CDR3 sequence: CASSQAALSQLYNEQFF. The CDR3 DNA follows: TGTGCCAGCAGCCAAGCTGCACTTTCCCAACTCTACAATGAGCAGTTCTTC.

J is TRBJ1-2 and V is TRBV14, with 12 bases matching TRBD1. Germline V gene lookup returns CDR1 SGHDN and CDR2 FVKESK. V dropped 4 bases and J dropped 2; count of bases not matched to a gene: 2. The CDR3 has 15 amino acids. The CDR3 loop reads CASSPGTGGNYGYTF. The DNA for the CDR3 is TGTGCCAGCAGCCCCGGGACAGGGGGCAACTATGGCTACACCTTC.

The CDR3 reads CASSNGASYNEQFF. In DNA form, the CDR3 reads TGTGCCAGTAGTAACGGGGCCTCCTACAATGAGCAGTTCTTC. The chain carries TRBV19 and TRBJ2-1, with D possibly being TRBD1 or TRBD2 (5 bases each). Trimming removed 4 bases at V and 0 bases at J, with 7 bases between. This CDR3 has 14 residues. Germline CDR1 and CDR2: LNHDA and SQIVND (reference sequence). The whole variable domain, filled in from reference TRBV19 and TRBJ2-1, reads DGGITQSPKYLFRKEGQNVTLSCEQNLNHDAMYWYRQDPGQGLRLIYYSQIVNDFQKGDIAEGYSVSREKKESFPLTVTSAQKNPTAFYLCASSNGASYNEQFFGPGTRLTVL.

J is TRBJ1-1 and V is TRBV5-1; 7 positions match TRBD1. V was pared by 0 bases and J by 0 bases, with 5 bases of the junction left unmatched. Per germline, CDR1 SGHRS and CDR2 YFSETQ. The length of the CDR3 is 16 residues. CDR3 sequence (DNA): TGCGCCAGCAGCTTGGGGGACAGATCAATGAACACTGAAGCTTTCTTT. Protein sequence: CASSLGDRSMNTEAFF.

The gene calls are TRBV7-3 and TRBJ1-1; D ambiguous. This CDR3 spans 13 amino acids. The germline gives CDR1 SGHTA, CDR2 FQGTGA. Trimming removed 3 bases at V and 3 bases at J, with 8 bases between. The CDR3 is CASSFQRYTEAFF. CDR3 sequence (DNA): TGTGCCAGCAGCTTCCAGCGATACACTGAAGCTTTCTTT. Full variable domain (missing parts from reference TRBV7-3 and TRBJ1-1): GAGVSQTPSNKVTEKGKYVELRCDPISGHTALYWYRQSLGQGPEFLIYFQGTGAADDSGLPNDRFFAVRPEGSVSTLKIQRTERGDSAVYLCASSFQRYTEAFFGQGTRLTVV.

This chain joins TRBV7-9 and TRBJ2-7; D may match TRBD1 or TRBD2 (5 bases each). The CDR3 loop spans 15 amino acids. Germline values: CDR1 SEHNR, CDR2 FQNEAQ (reference sequence). The ends were cut back, 6 bases at V and 1 base at J, with 16 bases in the middle. DNA for the CDR3: TGTGCCAGCAGTCTGAACGGGGCCCTATCCTACGAGCAGTACTTC. It codes for CASSLNGALSYEQYF.

Only one count was recorded for this clone. The V and J genes are TRBV18 and TRBJ2-7, with D maybe TRBD2 (6 bases). CDR1 is KGHSH and CDR2 is LQKENI in the germline V gene. This CDR3 region has 17 residues. V gave up 1 base and J gave up 1 base, with 17 bases separating them. CDR3 in DNA: TGTGCCAGCTCACCACTGGAGGGGAGCGTGGGTTCCTACGAGCAGTACTTC. The encoded protein is CASSPLEGSVGSYEQYF.

This chain joins TRBV10-2 and TRBJ2-7, with TRBD2 matching over 12 bases. Germline CDR1 reads WSHSY; CDR2 reads SAAADI. The CDR3 has 13 residues. Losses at the gene ends were 8 bases for V and 6 bases for J; bases not matched to a gene: 5. The CDR3: CASPTSGRCEQYF. The CDR3 coding sequence is TGCGCCAGCCCGACTAGCGGGAGATGCGAGCAGTACTTC.

V and J are TRBV29-1 and TRBJ1-5; 9 bases are a match to TRBD1. The CDR3 extends over 12 amino acids. CDR1 and CDR2 (germline): SQVTM, ANQGSEA. The trim removed 7 bases at V and 5 bases at J, leaving 3 bases unmatched. DNA for the CDR3: TGCAGCGCCCGGACAGGGGATCAGCCCCAGCATTTT. Encoded protein: CSARTGDQPQHF.

This chain uses TRBV5-1 with TRBJ1-1; the D gene is possibly TRBD1 (5 bases). The CDR3 spans 15 residues. CDR1 is SGHRS, CDR2 YFSETQ, per germline. V was pared by 4 bases and J by 4 bases, with 17 bases between. DNA for the CDR3: TGCGCCAGCAGCGCGGGGGACTATTGGGCCACTGAAGCTTTCTTT. Translating gives CASSAGDYWATEAFF.

The chain links TRBV19 to TRBJ2-2; D not certain. Between the trimmed V and J ends, which lost 5 bases and 2 bases, there was a span of 9 bases. This CDR3 contains 14 residues. CDR1 LNHDA and CDR2 SQIVND come from the germline V gene (reference sequence). CDR3 in amino acids: CASSYQANTGELFF. As DNA, the CDR3 is TGTGCCAGTAGTTACCAAGCCAACACCGGGGAGCTGTTTTTT.

The rearrangement links TRBV5-6 to TRBJ1-2, with D possibly matching TRBD1 (5 bases). The CDR3 runs 14 residues. V was clipped by 4 bases and J by 0 bases, with 10 bases between them. Germline CDR1 is SGHDT and CDR2 is YYEEEE. CDR3 nucleotides: TGTGCCAGCAGCCCCGGGGGGGCTAACTATGGCTACACCTTC. Translated: CASSPGGANYGYTF.

This clone was seen a single time. At one boundary the junction diverges from the germline segment, which might be a read error. The chain has TRBV6-1 and TRBJ2-5; no reliable D call. CDR3 length: 13 amino acids. Looked up from germline, CDR1 is MNHNS and CDR2 is SASEGT. The CDR3 coding sequence is TGTGCCAGCAGCGAAGTTTCCAGGCGGACCCAGTACTTC. Protein: CASSEVSRRTQYF.

The chain uses TRBV2 and TRBJ1-4; D gene unclear. The CDR3 length is 14 residues. CDR1 is SNHLY, CDR2 FYNNEI, per germline. V lost 4 bases, J lost 0 bases, and 6 bases lay in between. DNA of the CDR3: TGTGCCAGCAGTGTCGGTGCAACTAATGAAAAACTGTTTTTT. Its translation is CASSVGATNEKLFF.